What follows are 17 T cell receptor beta chains derived from one specimen sequenced in a study of shared clonotypes between healthy human individuals. Clones were sequenced by immunoSEQ multiplex PCR, and TCRdb holds only the in-frame ones, with some missing. The sample yields more than 2 million clones, roughly 95% seen once. The naive CD8 population came from CD45RO-negative cells selected for CCR7, without terminally differentiated effector memory CD45RA+ cells. Sequencing was carried out using naive CD8+ T cells from PBMCs. These receptors came from a young man in good health. Some clones in this sample may be carry-over from other donors' samples.

The rearrangement joins TRBV28 to TRBJ2-5; perhaps TRBD2 as D (6 bases). The CDR3 runs 14 residues. V was shortened by 8 bases and J by 2 bases, with 15 bases between the two germline ends. From germline, CDR1 is MDHEN and CDR2 SYDVKM. CDR3 in DNA: TGTGCCAGCGCGGGGACGGGCGGACAAGAGACCCAGTACTTC. Protein sequence: CASAGTGGQETQYF.

This clone showed up just once. Other DNA variants within this sample encode the same CDR3. This rearrangement joins TRBV7-9 to TRBJ2-1; 11 bases match TRBD2. The CDR3 is made up of 17 amino acids. CDR1 is SEHNR, CDR2 FQNEAQ, per germline (reference sequence). Trimming took 1 base from V and 4 from J; bases not matched to a gene: 6. The CDR3 region has the DNA TGTGCCAGCAGCTTAGGGCTAGCGGGAGGTTCTTACAATGAGCAGTTCTTC. This translates into CASSLGLAGGSYNEQFF. The variable domain in full, completed from reference TRBV7-9 and TRBJ2-1, reads DTGVSQNPRHKITKRGQNVTFRCDPISEHNRLYWYRQTLGQGPEFLTYFQNEAQLEKSRLLSDRFSAERPKGSFSTLEIQRTEQGDSAMYLCASSLGLAGGSYNEQFFGPGTRLTVL.

The chain has TRBV6-1 and TRBJ1-5; 8 positions match TRBD1. Germline V gene lookup returns CDR1 MNHNS and CDR2 SASEGT. This CDR3 is 15 amino acids long. The J segment lost 7 bases and the V segment lost 10 bases, leaving 15 bases of the junction unmatched. The CDR3 loop is CANDIVDRERQPQHF. CDR3 nucleotides: TGTGCCAACGACATCGTGGACAGGGAGAGACAGCCCCAGCATTTT.

The CDR3 loop reads CASSSLGGANEQFF. The CDR3 DNA is TGTGCCAGCAGTTCCCTGGGCGGAGCTAATGAGCAGTTCTTC. This chain uses TRBV28 with TRBJ2-1; no firm D call. Germline lookup yields CDR1 MDHEN and CDR2 SYDVKM. The V end lost 4 bases, the J end lost 7 bases, and 14 bases lay between the germline ends. The CDR3 has 14 amino acids.

The chain carries TRBV25-1 and TRBJ2-2; the match to TRBD1 covers 8 bases. With 3 bases clipped from V and 5 bases from J, the junction kept 2 bases outside the gene matches. Germline V CDR1 and CDR2: MGHDK, SYGVNS. CDR3 length: 14 amino acids. The chain's CDR3 is CASSEHRGTGELFF. The CDR3 region has the DNA TGTGCCAGCAGTGAGCACAGGGGGACCGGGGAGCTGTTTTTT.

This clone was seen just once. Additional DNA sequences in this sample encode the identical CDR3. The V call is TRBV7-9, the J call TRBJ2-7, with 9 nucleotides matching TRBD2. V lost 1 base and J lost 2; bases outside the gene matches: 3. Per the germline V gene, CDR1 is SEHNR and CDR2 is FQNEAQ (reference sequence). The CDR3 is 15 residues long. The CDR3 DNA reads as TGTGCCAGCAGCTTAGGCGCGGGAGGGCCCTACGAGCAGTACTTC. Translation gives CASSLGAGGPYEQYF.

To note about this clone: The sample carries other DNA sequences with the same CDR3. This chain links TRBV27 with TRBJ2-2; D is unclear. This CDR3 has 13 amino acids. Germline lookup yields CDR1 MNHEY and CDR2 SMNVEV (reference sequence). V lost 5 bases, J lost 0 bases, and 4 bases lay in between. CDR3 coding DNA: TGTGCCAGCAGTCTCACGAACACCGGGGAGCTGTTTTTT. It specifies CASSLTNTGELFF.

The rearrangement links TRBV15 to TRBJ2-1; D not resolved. CDR3 length equals 14 residues. Germline CDR1 reads LNHNV; CDR2 reads YYDKDF (reference sequence). The V end was cut by 3 bases, the J end by 1 base, with 7 bases between. This CDR3 reads CATSSKVSYNEQFF. The CDR3 nucleotides are TGTGCCACCAGCAGTAAAGTGTCCTACAATGAGCAGTTCTTC.

CDR3 in amino acids: CASSPGGRELFF. The CDR3 region has the DNA TGTGCCAGCAGCCCTGGGGGGCGGGAGCTGTTTTTT. The chain has TRBV11-1 and TRBJ2-2; D possibly uses TRBD1 or TRBD2 (6 bases each). This CDR3 has 12 residues. V was pared by 5 bases and J by 9 bases, with 10 bases between. CDR1 and CDR2 (germline): SGHAT, FQDESV (reference sequence).

The chain combines TRBV6-1 with TRBJ2-2; D remains unclear. Germline-derived CDR1 and CDR2 are MNHNS and SASEGT. Trimming stripped 0 bases from V and 3 bases from J, with 8 bases between. This CDR3 contains 15 residues. CDR3 residues: CASSEAPAYTGELFF. Written as DNA, the CDR3 is TGTGCCAGCAGTGAAGCCCCGGCCTACACCGGGGAGCTGTTTTTT.

V is TRBV4-3 and J is TRBJ1-1; D is uncertain. V was clipped by 7 bases and J by 5 bases, with 11 bases between them. The length of the CDR3 is 12 residues. Germline values: CDR1 LGHNA, CDR2 YSLEER. The CDR3 here is CASTGGRTEAFF. For the CDR3, the DNA is TGCGCCAGCACCGGAGGGAGGACTGAAGCTTTCTTT.

The chain uses TRBV5-1 and TRBJ2-7; 10 bases fit TRBD1. J was trimmed by 2 bases and V by 0 bases; bases with no gene match: 11. This CDR3 has 18 amino acids. Germline V gene sequence: CDR1 SGHRS, CDR2 YFSETQ. The CDR3 protein is CASSLARGQGLGAYEQYF. DNA for the CDR3: TGCGCCAGCAGCTTGGCGAGGGGACAGGGGTTAGGGGCCTACGAGCAGTACTTC. Variable domain in full (rest from reference TRBV5-1 and TRBJ2-7): KAGVTQTPRYLIKTRGQQVTLSCSPISGHRSVSWYQQTPGQGLQFLFEYFSETQRNKGNFPGRFSGRQFSNSRSEMNVSTLELGDSALYLCASSLARGQGLGAYEQYFGPGTRLTVT.

This chain links TRBV7-9 with TRBJ2-1, with 8 bases aligning to TRBD2. The CDR3 loop spans 16 amino acids. Trimming removed 5 bases from V and 5 bases from J; junction bases left unmatched: 11. Germline values: CDR1 SEHNR, CDR2 FQNEAQ (reference sequence). The CDR3 protein is CASSVVAGGPHNEQFF. CDR3 sequence (DNA): TGTGCCAGCAGCGTTGTGGCGGGAGGTCCCCACAATGAGCAGTTCTTC.

The rearrangement uses TRBV28 and TRBJ2-3, with no clear D. The CDR3 is made up of 12 amino acids. CDR1 MDHEN and CDR2 SYDVKM come from the germline V gene. The V end was cut by 3 bases, the J end by 5 bases, with 6 bases between. The CDR3 region has the DNA TGTGCCAGCAGTTTTTGGGGAGATACGCAGTATTTT. Protein: CASSFWGDTQYF.

This clone was counted a few times. At the DNA level, this CDR3 is encoded by other sequences in the same sample as well. This chain joins TRBV4-1 and TRBJ2-7, with D tentatively TRBD1 (6 bases). The CDR3 sequence is 12 residues long. V was clipped by 4 bases and J by 4 bases, with 8 bases between them. Germline V gene sequence: CDR1 MGHRA, CDR2 YSYEKL. The CDR3 protein is CASSPDSYEQYF. DNA for the CDR3: TGCGCCAGCAGCCCGGACAGTTACGAGCAGTACTTC.

This clone has only one observation. The chain uses TRBV2 and TRBJ1-3; TRBD1 might be the D (6 bases). With 2 bases removed from V and 7 bases from J, the gap between germline ends came to 9 bases. The CDR3 runs to 13 residues. Germline V lookup: CDR1 SNHLY, CDR2 FYNNEI. The CDR3 DNA reads as TGTGCCAGCAGTGAATTCCAGGGGAACACCATATATTTT. Protein product: CASSEFQGNTIYF.

The chain carries TRBV12-5 and TRBJ2-5, with no clear D. V gave up 3 bases and J gave up 0 bases, with 8 bases separating them. This CDR3 is 14 amino acids long. Germline V gives CDR1 LGHNT, CDR2 FRNRAP. The DNA of the CDR3 is TGTGCTAGTGGTTTCGGCAGGTACCAAGAGACCCAGTACTTC. Its protein is CASGFGRYQETQYF.